This entry lists 29 T cell receptor beta chains sequenced from one sample in a study of early T cells in non-severe SARS-CoV-2 infection. TCRdb passed the 5' RACE reads through MiXCR, listing each CDR3 protein once. The data hold approximately 9,100 distinct CDR3 sequences, with 4% to 5.5% observed a single time. Input material: whole blood. The receptors derive from an adult who was a healthcare worker with PCR-confirmed SARS-CoV-2 infection or an uninfected control (not recorded which).

This clonotype is medium-sized within its sample. This chain links TRBV18 with TRBJ2-7; 7 bases line up with TRBD1. CDR1 and CDR2 (germline): KGHSH, LQKENI. This CDR3 has 13 residues. The trim removed 6 bases at V and 3 bases at J, leaving 5 bases unmatched. This chain's CDR3 is CASSRGQNYEQYV. The CDR3 DNA follows: TGTGCCAGCTCTCGGGGACAGAACTACGAGCAGTACGTC.

The genes are TRBV7-2 and TRBJ2-3, with 9 bases aligning to TRBD1. The V gene's germline CDR1 is SGHTA and CDR2 FQGNSA. This CDR3 spans 16 amino acids. V shed 5 bases and J 6 bases; nucleotides not matched to a gene: 12. The DNA of the CDR3 is TGTGCCAGCAGCCCTCAACCGGGACAGGGAAGGGATACGCAGTATTTT. Residues: CASSPQPGQGRDTQYF.

This clonotype is termed medium-sized. The chain combines TRBV7-6 with TRBJ1-1, with D possibly being TRBD1 (5 bases). Trimming cost V 5 bases and J 3 bases, with 13 bases left between them. The CDR3 has 14 amino acids. Germline CDR1 SGHVS, CDR2 FNYEAQ. The CDR3 spells CASSPGGDHTEAFF. The DNA for the CDR3 is TGTGCCAGCAGCCCGGGGGGGGATCACACTGAAGCTTTCTTT.

There are many counts of this clonotype. The chain couples TRBV29-1 to TRBJ1-2; D is unresolved. V was trimmed by 2 bases and J by 4 bases, leaving 5 bases between them. The CDR3 has 11 residues. Looked up from germline, CDR1 is SQVTM and CDR2 is ANQGSEA. The CDR3 region is CSVEPSYGYTF. CDR3 DNA sequence: TGCAGCGTTGAACCGTCCTATGGCTACACCTTC.

This clonotype is judged medium-sized. The V call is TRBV2, the J call TRBJ2-1; D is tentatively TRBD1 or TRBD2 (5 bases each). From germline, CDR1 is SNHLY and CDR2 FYNNEI. Trimming removed 7 bases at V and 5 bases at J, with 18 bases between. CDR3 length equals 15 residues. Here the CDR3 reads CASNPATGPNNEQFF. CDR3 in DNA: TGTGCCAGCAATCCAGCCACGGGACCAAACAATGAGCAGTTCTTC. Complete variable domain (other parts from reference TRBV2 and TRBJ2-1): EPEVTQTPSHQVTQMGQEVILRCVPISNHLYFYWYRQILGQKVEFLVSFYNNEISEKSEIFDDQFSVERPDGSNFTLKIRSTKLEDSAMYFCASNPATGPNNEQFFGPGTRLTVL.

There are many counts of this clonotype. The chain links TRBV29-1 to TRBJ2-3, with 10 nucleotides matching TRBD2. With V trimmed by 4 bases and J by 0 bases, 10 bases remained unmatched. CDR3 length: 17 residues. Germline CDR1 SQVTM, CDR2 ANQGSEA. CDR3 residues: CSVGGTSESFSTDTQYF. The CDR3 coding sequence is TGCAGCGTTGGTGGGACTAGCGAGTCGTTCAGCACAGATACGCAGTATTTT.

By sample share, this clonotype is medium-sized (0.01 to 0.1%). This chain connects TRBV5-4 to TRBJ1-1; maybe TRBD1 (5 bases). The germline V gene has CDR1 SGHNT and CDR2 YYREEE (reference sequence). CDR3 length: 15 residues. Trimming left V 2 bases short and J 0 bases short, with 11 bases between. CDR3 sequence reads: CASSFRGAMNTEAFF. The CDR3 DNA reads as TGTGCCAGCAGCTTCAGAGGGGCCATGAACACTGAAGCTTTCTTT.

By its share, this clonotype is medium-sized. The chain is built from TRBV27 and TRBJ2-6; 11 positions agree with TRBD1. V lost 0 bases to trimming and J lost 3 bases; unmatched junction nucleotides: 4. The CDR3 loop spans 18 amino acids. Per germline, CDR1 MNHEY and CDR2 SMNVEV (reference sequence). The CDR3 reads CASSLSGQGALGANVLTF. The CDR3 DNA reads as TGTGCCAGCAGTTTATCAGGACAGGGGGCGCTTGGGGCCAACGTCCTGACTTTC.

This chain connects TRBV11-2 to TRBJ2-1; D is unclear. This CDR3 is built from 14 residues. Germline V gene lookup returns CDR1 SGHAT and CDR2 FQNNGV. With 1 base removed from V and 6 bases from J, the gap between germline ends came to 10 bases. The CDR3 sequence: CASSLAGNRNEQFF. CDR3 sequence (DNA): TGTGCCAGCAGCTTAGCCGGAAACCGCAATGAGCAGTTCTTC.

This clonotype has at least ten counts. V usage is TRBV24-1 and J usage is TRBJ2-2; 16 bases line up with TRBD2. With V trimmed by 10 bases and J by 6 bases, 7 bases remained unmatched. The CDR3 contains 16 residues. Germline V gene sequence: CDR1 KGHDR, CDR2 SFDVKD. The CDR3 sequence is CATSGTSGRAPGELFF. The CDR3, as DNA: TGTGCCACATCCGGGACTAGCGGGAGGGCCCCCGGGGAGCTGTTTTTT.

This clonotype was observed a few times. CDR3 protein: CASSYGLAGRKETQYF. In DNA form, the CDR3 reads TGCGCCAGCAGCTACGGACTAGCGGGAAGAAAAGAGACCCAGTACTTC. The chain couples TRBV5-1 to TRBJ2-5; 12 bases are shared with TRBD2. V lost 3 bases to trimming and J lost 3 bases; unmatched junction nucleotides: 6. Germline V gives CDR1 SGHRS, CDR2 YFSETQ. This CDR3 contains 16 residues.

This clonotype was seen ten or more times. The V call is TRBV15, the J call TRBJ2-2, with 8 bases identical to TRBD2. Looked up from germline, CDR1 is LNHNV and CDR2 is YYDKDF (reference sequence). The V segment lost 1 base and the J segment 9 bases; nucleotides outside the gene matches: 7. This CDR3 comprises 15 residues. The CDR3 spells CATSRGLARTRELFF. In DNA, the CDR3 is TGTGCCACCAGCAGAGGACTAGCGAGAACCAGGGAGCTGTTTTTT.

This clonotype is medium-sized (0.01 to 0.1%) in the sample. This chain uses TRBV19 with TRBJ2-7; tentative D call: TRBD1 (6 bases). The CDR3 consists of 14 residues. CDR1 LNHDA and CDR2 SQIVND come from the germline V gene (reference sequence). Between the trimmed V and J ends, which lost 3 bases and 2 bases, there was a span of 11 bases. Written as DNA, the CDR3 is TGTGCCAGTAGTATGACCAGGGGCACCTACGAGCAGTACTTC. Protein product: CASSMTRGTYEQYF.

This clonotype is categorized as medium-sized (0.01 to 0.1%). V is TRBV6-2 or TRBV6-3 and J is TRBJ1-5; 10 bases are shared with TRBD1. V shed 5 bases, J shed 7 bases, and the junction held 17 bases outside the gene matches. The CDR3 length is 18 residues. CDR1 and CDR2 (germline): MNHEY, SVGEGT. CDR3 in DNA: TGTGCCAGCAGTAAGATCACGGGGGACAGGGGCATGAAGCAGCCCCAGCATTTT. Its translation: CASSKITGDRGMKQPQHF.

This clonotype is labeled as medium-sized (0.01 to 0.1%). The chain couples TRBV5-1 to TRBJ2-1; 7 nucleotides agree with TRBD2. There are 11 residues in the CDR3. V was clipped by 4 bases and J by 12 bases; unmatched bases: 4. Germline CDR1 and CDR2: SGHRS and YFSETQ. CDR3 nucleotides: TGCGCCAGCAGCGCGGGAGTACTGCAGTTCTTC. It encodes CASSAGVLQFF.

The rearrangement joins TRBV6-5 to TRBJ2-3, with D unclear. Germline V CDR1 and CDR2: MNHEY, SVGAGI. The CDR3 extends over 15 amino acids. Trimming stripped 0 bases from V and 2 bases from J, with 9 bases between. The CDR3 spells CASSYSTSDTDTQYF. The CDR3 nucleotides read TGTGCCAGCAGTTACTCGACCAGCGACACAGATACGCAGTATTTT.

This clonotype was found many times. The CDR3 region has the DNA TGTGCCAGCAGTCCCCGACAGGGGGGAGACACTGAAGCTTTCTTT. This codes for CASSPRQGGDTEAFF. The genes are TRBV12-3 or TRBV12-4 and TRBJ1-1; 9 bases map to TRBD1. After removal of 5 bases from V and 3 bases from J, the junction contained 7 bases not matched to a gene. This CDR3 is 15 amino acids long.

The sample holds many counts of this clonotype. V gene TRBV13 combines with J gene TRBJ2-1; tentative D call: TRBD2 (5 bases). Germline CDR1 is PRHDT and CDR2 is FYEKMQ (reference sequence). The CDR3 has 16 amino acids. V was trimmed by 5 bases and J by 5 bases, leaving 19 bases between them. CDR3 sequence reads: CASSDESGIPHNEQFF. In DNA, the CDR3 is TGTGCCAGCAGCGACGAATCCGGGATCCCCCACAATGAGCAGTTCTTC.

At least ten counts were recorded for this clonotype. This CDR3 reads CASSQGLAGGLKAKNIQYF. In DNA form, the CDR3 reads TGTGCCAGCAGCCAAGGACTAGCGGGAGGCCTAAAAGCCAAAAACATTCAGTACTTC. The chain employs TRBV3-1 and TRBJ2-4, with TRBD2 identical over 13 bases. V trimming: 1 base; J trimming: 0 bases; junction bases outside the gene matches: 6. CDR1 LGHDT and CDR2 YNNKEL come from the germline V gene (reference sequence). The CDR3 is made up of 19 amino acids.

The J gene is TRBJ2-3, the V gene TRBV12-3 or TRBV12-4; TRBD2 aligns across 9 bases. CDR3 size: 17 residues. V lost 1 base, J lost 4 bases, and 9 bases stayed unmatched. The CDR3 here is CASSLVVGLANSDTQYF. Written as DNA, the CDR3 is TGTGCCAGCAGTTTAGTAGTGGGACTAGCTAATTCAGATACGCAGTATTTT.

This clonotype was seen only once. This rearrangement joins TRBV5-1 to TRBJ2-3; 11 positions match TRBD2. Per the germline V gene, CDR1 is SGHRS and CDR2 is YFSETQ. This CDR3 is built from 14 residues. J lost 5 bases, V lost 7 bases, and 6 bases had no gene match. The DNA for the CDR3 is TGCGCCAGCTGGACCGGGACTAGCGGAGATACGCAGTATTTT. It codes for CASWTGTSGDTQYF.

Within the sample, this clonotype is medium-sized. The chain joins TRBV27 to TRBJ2-1, with 9 nucleotides matching TRBD2. CDR3 length equals 16 residues. V was clipped by 7 bases and J by 7 bases; unmatched bases: 14. Germline values: CDR1 MNHEY, CDR2 SMNVEV (reference sequence). The CDR3 bases are TGTGCCAGCACTCCTTTTGCTAGCGGGAATAGGAATGAGCAGTTCTTC. Amino acid sequence: CASTPFASGNRNEQFF.

This clonotype is classed as medium-sized (0.01 to 0.1%). This sequence joins TRBV13 and TRBJ2-3; 9 nucleotides line up with TRBD1. CDR1 is PRHDT, CDR2 FYEKMQ, per germline (reference sequence). The CDR3 is 19 residues long. The trim removed 5 bases at V and 0 bases at J, leaving 15 bases unmatched. CDR3 region: CASSQPMTGGIRSTDTQYF. The CDR3 nucleotides are TGTGCCAGCAGCCAACCTATGACAGGGGGAATAAGGAGCACAGATACGCAGTATTTT.

This clonotype was seen at least ten times. The rearrangement links TRBV5-1 to TRBJ2-5; no clear D. The CDR3 has 13 residues. Germline values: CDR1 SGHRS, CDR2 YFSETQ. V gave up 1 base and J gave up 2 bases, with 6 bases separating them. The CDR3 DNA is TGCGCCAGCAGCTTGATACAGCAAGAGACCCAGTACTTC. The encoded protein is CASSLIQQETQYF.

Sample share makes this clonotype medium-sized (0.01 to 0.1%). This chain links TRBV29-1 with TRBJ2-3, with D unresolved. This CDR3 is 12 amino acids long. V was pared by 7 bases and J by 5 bases, with 13 bases between. Per the germline V gene, CDR1 is SQVTM and CDR2 is ANQGSEA. The chain's CDR3 is CSAQVSGDTQYF. The CDR3, as DNA: TGCAGCGCCCAGGTGTCTGGAGATACGCAGTATTTT.

This clonotype came up many times. This chain links TRBV4-1 with TRBJ2-5, with TRBD2 matching 8 bases. The V gene's germline CDR1 is MGHRA and CDR2 YSYEKL. Unmatched junction bases numbered 5, after V lost 4 bases and J lost 1 base. The CDR3 has 15 residues. Here the CDR3 DNA reads TGCGCCAGCAGCCCCTTAGCGGGAAGCCAAGAGACCCAGTACTTC. This translates into CASSPLAGSQETQYF.

By share of the sample, this clonotype is medium-sized. The V and J genes are TRBV11-3 and TRBJ1-2; possible D gene TRBD1, 6 bases. V was shortened by 4 bases and J by 4 bases, with 13 bases between the two germline ends. The CDR3 length is 14 residues. CDR1 is SGHNT, CDR2 YENEEA, per germline. In DNA, the CDR3 is TGTGCCAGCAGCTCCGGACAGAGCCTCTATGGCTACACCTTC. Protein: CASSSGQSLYGYTF.

By sample fraction, this clonotype is medium-sized. The CDR3 protein is CASGSLLAKSSYEQYV. CDR3 coding DNA: TGTGCCAGCGGATCCCTTCTGGCGAAAAGCTCCTACGAGCAGTACGTC. The chain joins TRBV6-2 or TRBV6-3 to TRBJ2-7; D is unclear. V was shortened by 8 bases and J by 0 bases, with 20 bases between the two germline ends. CDR3 size: 16 residues. Germline CDR1 reads MNHEY; CDR2 reads SVGEGT.

This clonotype is labeled medium-sized. One end of the junction is discordant with germline, which a read error may explain. This sequence joins TRBV6-1 and TRBJ2-7; TRBD1 aligns across 9 bases. The CDR3 totals 11 residues. Per the germline V gene, CDR1 is MNHNS and CDR2 is SASEGT. DNA of the CDR3: TGCGCGCACGGACAGGGGTACGAGCAGTACTTC. Translation: CAHGQGYEQYF.